This passage covers 16 T cell receptor beta chains from one sample sequenced in a study of blood T cell repertoires in COVID-19. Using immunoSEQ multiplex PCR, the repertoire was profiled, and TCRdb retains in-frame clones only, with some absent. This table has 380,000 or so clones, roughly 86% appearing once. The material sequenced was PBMCs or T cells enriched from blood (not recorded which). The receptors stem from a man aged 25-40 years who had recovered from COVID-19.

The chain links TRBV29-1 to TRBJ1-1; D gene uncertain. CDR3 size: 13 residues. In germline, CDR1 is SQVTM, CDR2 ANQGSEA. V gave up 8 bases and J gave up 1 base, with 14 bases separating them. CDR3 region: CSSWGGSNTEAFF. CDR3 DNA sequence: TGCAGCTCCTGGGGAGGCTCGAACACTGAAGCTTTCTTT.

This chain joins TRBV6-2 or TRBV6-3 and TRBJ2-2; 8 bases align to TRBD2. The CDR3 spans 17 residues. Germline V gene data show CDR1 as MNHEY and CDR2 as SVGEGT. V shed 5 bases and J 1 base; nucleotides not matched to a gene: 9. CDR3: CASSPFGAGENTGELFF. The CDR3 coding sequence is TGTGCCAGCAGTCCGTTTGGAGCGGGAGAGAACACCGGGGAGCTGTTTTTT.

On this clone: Different DNA sequences within this sample yield the same CDR3. The rearrangement joins TRBV19 to TRBJ1-5; D possibly corresponds to TRBD1 (6 bases). The CDR3 runs to 13 residues. Germline CDR1 and CDR2: LNHDA and SQIVND (reference sequence). V dropped 5 bases and J dropped 4 bases, with 9 bases sitting between them. The CDR3 here is CASSWTDNQPQHF. DNA of the CDR3: TGTGCCAGTAGTTGGACAGATAATCAGCCCCAGCATTTT. The entire variable domain, with the rest obtained from reference TRBV19 and TRBJ1-5, is as follows: DGGITQSPKYLFRKEGQNVTLSCEQNLNHDAMYWYRQDPGQGLRLIYYSQIVNDFQKGDIAEGYSVSREKKESFPLTVTSAQKNPTAFYLCASSWTDNQPQHFGDGTRLSIL.

The chain links TRBV10-3 to TRBJ1-5; D gene uncertain. The CDR3 extends over 14 amino acids. V was trimmed by 2 bases and J by 4 bases, leaving 9 bases between them. Per germline, CDR1 ENHRY and CDR2 SYGVKD. In DNA, the CDR3 is TGTGCCATCAGTGAGACAGCTCTGAATCAGCCCCAGCATTTT. Amino acids: CAISETALNQPQHF.

The genes are TRBV5-6 and TRBJ2-7; a possible D gene is TRBD1 (6 bases). V was shortened by 5 bases and J by 7 bases, with 16 bases between the two germline ends. CDR3 length: 13 amino acids. CDR1 and CDR2 from the germline V gene are SGHDT and YYEEEE. Here the CDR3 reads CASRDRGSLEQYF. CDR3 DNA: TGTGCCAGCAGGGACAGAGGCAGCCTTGAGCAGTACTTC. The variable domain in full, completed from reference TRBV5-6 and TRBJ2-7, reads DAGVTQSPTHLIKTRGQQVTLRCSPKSGHDTVSWYQQALGQGPQFIFQYYEEEERQRGNFPDRFSGHQFPNYSSELNVNALLLGDSALYLCASRDRGSLEQYFGPGTRLTVT.

The chain uses TRBV7-2 and TRBJ2-7; D might be TRBD2 (6 bases). In germline, CDR1 is SGHTA, CDR2 FQGNSA. Trimming pared 3 bases from V and 12 bases from J, leaving 18 bases between. This CDR3 comprises 13 residues. The CDR3 sequence is CASSFIRDSPRYF. CDR3 DNA: TGTGCCAGCAGCTTCATACGGGACTCGCCTCGGTACTTC.

The V and J genes are TRBV7-8 and TRBJ2-7, with a possible D match to TRBD1 (6 bases). The CDR3 is 13 residues long. V was shortened by 6 bases and J by 4 bases, with 13 bases between the two germline ends. CDR1 is SGHVS and CDR2 is FQNEAQ in the germline V gene. This chain's CDR3 is CASRYRVGYEQYF. As DNA, the CDR3 is TGTGCCAGCAGGTACAGGGTGGGGTACGAGCAGTACTTC.

This clone was seen a few times. V and J are TRBV19 and TRBJ1-4; D call uncertain. Trimming removed 3 bases from V and 8 bases from J, with 4 bases in between. Germline V lookup: CDR1 LNHDA, CDR2 SQIVND (reference sequence). The CDR3 has 11 amino acids. The CDR3 sequence: CASSIEEKLFF. Written as DNA, the CDR3 is TGTGCCAGTAGTATTGAGGAAAAACTGTTTTTT.

The J gene is TRBJ1-2, the V gene TRBV9, with a tentative D call TRBD1 (5 bases). Trimming cost V 5 bases and J 7 bases, with 12 bases left between them. Germline V CDR1 and CDR2: SGDLS, YYNGEE. The CDR3 spans 12 residues. CDR3 nucleotide sequence: TGTGCCAGCAGTTTACAGGATTCTGGCTACACCTTC. Protein product: CASSLQDSGYTF.

The V and J genes are TRBV10-3 and TRBJ1-5, with D possibly being TRBD1 (5 bases). Germline assignment: CDR1 ENHRY and CDR2 SYGVKD. CDR3 length: 12 residues. The V and J ends lost 3 bases and 6 bases respectively, with 6 bases between them. In DNA, the CDR3 is TGTGCCATCAGTGATCAGGGTCAGCCCCAGCATTTT. This translates into CAISDQGQPQHF.

V and J are TRBV4-3 and TRBJ1-2, with D perhaps matching TRBD1 (5 bases). Trimming left V 2 bases short and J 2 bases short, with 9 bases between. This CDR3 contains 14 residues. The germline gives CDR1 LGHNA, CDR2 YSLEER. CDR3 bases: TGCGCCAGCAGCCAAATCAAGGGGAACTATGGCTACACCTTC. The encoded protein is CASSQIKGNYGYTF.

This chain joins TRBV11-1 and TRBJ1-2, with 7 bases that match TRBD1. Germline CDR1 and CDR2: SGHAT and FQDESV (reference sequence). The CDR3 contains 14 residues. After removal of 5 bases from V and 0 bases from J, the junction contained 3 bases not matched to a gene. The CDR3 loop is CASSRDSTNYGYTF. The CDR3, as DNA: TGTGCCAGCAGCCGGGACAGCACTAACTATGGCTACACCTTC.

J is TRBJ1-2 and V is TRBV5-1, with D perhaps TRBD1 (5 bases). There are 15 residues in the CDR3. Germline V gives CDR1 SGHRS, CDR2 YFSETQ. V lost 4 bases to trimming and J lost 4 bases, with 17 bases between them. The CDR3 is CASSDGQQGLYGYTF. The CDR3 bases are TGCGCCAGCAGCGACGGCCAGCAGGGACTCTATGGCTACACCTTC. Full variable domain (missing parts from reference TRBV5-1 and TRBJ1-2): KAGVTQTPRYLIKTRGQQVTLSCSPISGHRSVSWYQQTPGQGLQFLFEYFSETQRNKGNFPGRFSGRQFSNSRSEMNVSTLELGDSALYLCASSDGQQGLYGYTFGSGTRLTVV.

The CDR3 loop is CASSQAAYGNDYEQYF. The CDR3, as DNA: TGTGCCAGCAGCCAAGCGGCTTACGGAAACGACTACGAGCAGTACTTC. This chain uses TRBV7-9 with TRBJ2-7, with a weak D call TRBD2 (5 bases). The CDR3 extends over 16 amino acids. CDR1 SEHNR and CDR2 FQNEAQ come from the germline V gene (reference sequence). V was pared by 5 bases and J by 3 bases, with 20 bases between.

The J gene is TRBJ2-3, the V gene TRBV9, with D maybe TRBD2 (5 bases). Per the germline V gene, CDR1 is SGDLS and CDR2 is YYNGEE. CDR3 length equals 15 residues. The ends were cut back, 3 bases at V and 5 bases at J, with 16 bases in the middle. CDR3 nucleotides: TGTGCCAGCAGCGGGCCGCCGGGGTTGGAAGATACGCAGTATTTT. This codes for CASSGPPGLEDTQYF.

V gene TRBV5-4 combines with J gene TRBJ2-6, with 7 bases aligning to TRBD1. The CDR3 totals 15 residues. Trimming at V came to 4 bases and at J to 0 bases, leaving 1 base not matched to a gene. Germline values: CDR1 SGHNT, CDR2 YYREEE (reference sequence). This CDR3 reads CASSRDSSGANVLTF. The CDR3 coding sequence is TGTGCCAGCAGCCGGGACAGCTCTGGGGCCAACGTCCTGACTTTC.